This is a list of T cell receptor beta chains from one sample in a study of T cells in Graves' hyperthyroidism and ophthalmopathy. TCRdb reprocessed the multiplex PCR reads with MiXCR, giving one entry per CDR3 protein. The sample has approximately 690,000 distinct CDR3 sequences; roughly 20% are singletons. Sequencing was carried out using blood. The receptors were gathered from a man aged 25 to 40 with Graves' ophthalmopathy. The CDR3 runs from the conserved cysteine through the conserved F or W. A D gene is named only where the DNA matches it firmly. Some rows mark clone size as missing; the rest say once, few, many or name a class of expanded clone.

v_call	j_call	clone_size	d_call	cdr3_aa	cdr3_nt
TRBV6-1	TRBJ2-7	few	.	CASSLRQSASYEQYF	TGTGCCAGCAGTCTTCGACAATCCGCCTCCTACGAGCAGTACTTC
TRBV3-1	TRBJ1-2	.	.	CASSPTASQGYTF	TGTGCCAGCAGCCCAACCGCCAGCCAGGGCTACACCTTC
TRBV5-1	TRBJ1-1	many	.	CASSLRPLGVASRNTEAFF	TGCGCCAGCAGCTTGCGACCCCTGGGGGTTGCAAGCCGGAACACTGAAGCTTTCTTT
TRBV28	TRBJ1-3	.	TRBD1	CASSFSLTGGNTIYF	TGTGCCAGCAGTTTCTCTCTGACAGGGGGAAACACCATATATTTT
TRBV18	TRBJ2-7	.	TRBD1	CASSPIQYDRGYEQYF	TGTGCCAGCTCACCAATACAATACGACAGGGGCTACGAGCAGTACTTC
TRBV3-1	TRBJ2-1	few	TRBD1	CASSQDRGSEQFF	TGTGCCAGCAGCCAAGACAGGGGGTCTGAGCAGTTCTTC
TRBV28	TRBJ2-7	.	.	CASSPVGTSSYEQYF	TGTGCCAGCAGCCCCGTTGGGACCAGCTCCTACGAGCAGTACTTC
TRBV18	TRBJ2-3	few	.	CASSPPVLTDTQYF	TGTGCCAGCTCACCACCGGTCCTCACAGATACGCAGTATTTT
TRBV27	TRBJ2-7	.	.	CASSLSLRGSSYEQYF	TGTGCCAGCAGTTTATCGCTCCGGGGGAGCTCCTACGAGCAGTACTTC
TRBV6-1	TRBJ2-6	few	TRBD1	CASSPGTGFSGANVLTF	TGTGCCAGCAGCCCCGGGACAGGGTTCTCTGGGGCCAACGTCCTGACTTTC
TRBV7-3	TRBJ2-3	.	.	CASSSQGHVSTDTQYF	TGTGCCAGCAGCTCACAGGGCCACGTCTCCACAGATACGCAGTATTTT
TRBV4-1	TRBJ2-1	.	.	CASSQGVAPSSYNEQFF	TGCGCCAGCAGCCAAGGTGTTGCCCCTAGCTCCTACAATGAGCAGTTCTTC
TRBV3-1	TRBJ2-3	.	.	CASSQFSVSTDTQYF	TGTGCCAGCAGCCAGTTCTCCGTGAGCACAGATACGCAGTATTTT
TRBV4-1	TRBJ1-1	few	.	CASSPGRGPILSAEAFF	TGCGCCAGCAGCCCGGGGAGGGGACCGATACTGAGTGCTGAAGCTTTCTTT
TRBV13	TRBJ2-1	many	.	CASSFRASDNEQFF	TGTGCCAGCAGCTTCCGCGCTAGTGACAATGAGCAGTTCTTC
TRBV29-1	TRBJ1-1	few	.	CSVAAENTEAFF	TGCAGCGTTGCTGCAGAGAACACTGAAGCTTTCTTT
TRBV20-1	TRBJ2-3	.	TRBD2	CSAFAGVATDTQYF	TGCAGTGCCTTTGCGGGAGTCGCGACAGATACGCAGTATTTT
TRBV3-1	TRBJ1-1	few	.	CASSPIEGRFTEAFF	TGTGCCAGCAGCCCCATCGAGGGGAGGTTCACTGAAGCTTTCTTT
TRBV4-1	TRBJ1-2	once	.	CASSPFLAGFVHGYTF	TGCGCCAGCAGCCCCTTCTTGGCGGGGTTCGTGCATGGCTACACCTTC